Listed below are T cell receptor beta chains from one sample, sequenced in a study of glioma-infiltrating T cells after dendritic cell vaccination. Profiling relied on immunoSEQ multiplex PCR, and the TCRdb table lists in-frame clones only, not all of them. The table includes roughly 88,000 clones, approximately 80% detected once. Source: blood, taken after dendritic cell vaccination. The origin of the receptors is a human donor with glioblastoma. CDR3s leave out the opening cysteine and the closing phenylalanine or tryptophan. The order of the fields is V gene, D gene, CDR3 protein. The D gene is left open where the match is weak.

TRBV7-3 | - | ASSLKGAGWGTDTQY
TRBV6-5 | - | ASSEYPGNYGYT
TRBV19 | TRBD1 | ASSIPGQSSGNTIY
TRBV4-1 | - | ASSQDSVAVNRNTGELF
TRBV4-1 | - | ASSQDRAGIHYNEQF
TRBV30 | - | AWSPGSGNTIY
TRBV5-5 | - | ASSQGPSSYEQY
TRBV11-2 | TRBD1 | ASSWDNRGNTGELF
TRBV5-1 | - | ASSLARRASTGELF
TRBV11-3 | TRBD1 | ASSPGTGYNSPLH
TRBV5-4 | TRBD1 | ASSTGQGRLF
TRBV11-2 | - | ASSFQGNGNTIY
TRBV27 | TRBD2 | ASKLGTSGKYEQF
TRBV7-9 | TRBD1 | ASSPDRRTGFSYEQY
TRBV9 | - | ASSASTGPLGETQY
TRBV4-1 | - | ASSRRDITTNEKLF
TRBV7-9 | - | ASSPSGSRGTGANVLT
TRBV6-5 | TRBD1 | ASTLGQGGGEQF
TRBV6-1 | TRBD1 | ASTPSGGPNYGYT
TRBV18 | TRBD2 | ASSPPNTGTSGGSTQY
TRBV2 | TRBD2 | ASTPGTSGVIYEQY
TRBV19 | - | ASRGGRFSYNEQF
TRBV18 | TRBD1 | ASSPAPGQDTYEQY
TRBV5-1 | - | ASSAQAPYYNEQF
TRBV29-1 | - | SVEGTFGETQY
TRBV4-2 | - | ASSQADTKPKRDTIY
TRBV27 | - | ASSGWTKPIANQPQH
TRBV27 | TRBD1 | ASSPRQGYNEQF
TRBV9 | - | ASSVESELQNIQY
TRBV2 | TRBD2 | ASRGEGRDEQF
TRBV2 | TRBD1 | ASRTGLVGNQPQH
TRBV6-1 | - | ASSQYNSPLH
TRBV18 | TRBD2 | ASSPRALAGVRANEQF
TRBV7-8 | TRBD1 | ASSPGQIEAGTIY
TRBV30 | - | ACGPRADTIY
TRBV19 | - | ASRGGPTANQPQH
TRBV27 | - | ASSHKREQF
TRBV4-2 | TRBD1 | ASSQDPQTGLVAEAF
TRBV9 | TRBD1 | ASSVRQGTEAF
TRBV7-2 | TRBD1 | ASSLGQGLGEQY
TRBV5-1 | - | ASSLGGNEQF
TRBV30 | - | AWSHGSNNEQF
TRBV6-5 | - | ASSYGESTDTQY
TRBV7-7 | - | ASSLGQVEGETQY
TRBV7-9 | - | ASSLDGGVQPQH
TRBV12-5 | - | ASGLARGTQY
TRBV6-6 | TRBD1 | ASRGPGQGNTIY
TRBV29-1 | - | SVDLPVSSYNEQF
TRBV5-4 | TRBD1 | ASSSGQGARDTQY
TRBV5-6 | - | ASSAKGSEETQY
TRBV9 | - | ASSESGSGNTIY
TRBV19 | TRBD1 | ASTPRTGFGSDTQY
TRBV19 | TRBD1 | ASSRYRGDLRSGNTIY
TRBV6-5 | TRBD1 | ASSQGQGREKLF
TRBV27 | - | ASSFEINSYEQY